Reported below is one TCR beta chain. Generated by immunoSEQ multiplex PCR, the TCRdb table keeps only in-frame clones and is missing some. The sample carries 25,000 or so clones, 84% recorded once. Germline assignment: CDR1 SGHTA and CDR2 FQGTGA. The CDR3 extends over 13 amino acids. Trimming cost V 1 base and J 9 bases, with 7 bases left between them. These data come from a study of OX40 agonist ivuxolimab in advanced cancers. Sequencing used CD4+ or CD8+ T cells sorted from blood, obtained in a trial of the OX40 agonist ivuxolimab. The sequence was obtained from an adult with an advanced solid tumor such as melanoma, head and neck, liver or kidney cancer. The chain recombines TRBV7-3 with TRBJ1-6; the D is unclear. CDR3 protein: CASSLNPASPLHF. CDR3 coding DNA: TGTGCCAGCAGCTTAAACCCAGCTTCACCCCTCCACTTT.